The T cell receptor (beta chain) under discussion was sequenced for a study of cytomegalovirus exposure and HLA in healthy donors. PCR primers comprised 60 Vbeta and 13 Jbeta primers. Measured with immunoSEQ multiplex PCR; TCRdb has only the in-frame clones, and not every one. The repertoire table contains around 50,000 clones. Germline V lookup: CDR1 SGHDT, CDR2 YYEEEE. CDR3 length equals 16 residues. Unmatched junction bases numbered 6, after V lost 1 base and J lost 2 bases. Concerning this clone itself: The antigen is unknown.

General observations from the study: The authors later linked a missense DCLRE1C variant to TCR beta V- and J-gene trimming. Previous analysis showed most TCR beta V segments were productive about 87% or about 30% of the time. Among the most significant clusters, several appeared linked to common viral pathogens in a later analysis. For most subjects, TCR beta sequences were reported to predict HLA-A and HLA-B alleles with accuracy.

The specimen was PBMCs. The chain joins TRBV5-6 to TRBJ1-2, with 9 bases that match TRBD1. The receptor comes from a woman in her forties or fifties in good health and CMV-seropositive. CDR3: CASSLIGGQGNYGYTF. The CDR3, as DNA: TGTGCCAGCAGCTTGATTGGCGGACAGGGGAACTATGGCTACACCTTC.